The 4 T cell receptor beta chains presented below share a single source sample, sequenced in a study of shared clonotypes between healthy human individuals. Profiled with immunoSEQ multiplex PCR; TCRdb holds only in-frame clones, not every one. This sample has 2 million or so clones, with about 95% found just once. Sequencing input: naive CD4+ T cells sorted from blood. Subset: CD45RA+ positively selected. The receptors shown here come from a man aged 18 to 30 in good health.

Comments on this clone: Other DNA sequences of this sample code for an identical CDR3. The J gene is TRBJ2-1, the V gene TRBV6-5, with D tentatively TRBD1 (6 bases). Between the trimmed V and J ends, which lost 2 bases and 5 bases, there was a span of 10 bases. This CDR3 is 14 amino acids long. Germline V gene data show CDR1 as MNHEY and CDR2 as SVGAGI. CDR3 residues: CASSYLTGNNEQFF. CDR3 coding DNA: TGTGCCAGCAGTTACCTTACAGGGAACAATGAGCAGTTCTTC.

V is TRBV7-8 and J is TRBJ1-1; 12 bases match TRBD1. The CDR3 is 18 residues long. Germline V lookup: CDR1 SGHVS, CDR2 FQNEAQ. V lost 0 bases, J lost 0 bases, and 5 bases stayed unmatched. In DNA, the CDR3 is TGTGCCAGCAGCTTAGCGGGGACAGGGGGCGTTATGAACACTGAAGCTTTCTTT. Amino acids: CASSLAGTGGVMNTEAFF.

CDR3 nucleotides: TGTGCCAGCAGTTTCGCCTCAGGGGTGGGAAACACCATATATTTT. It is translated as CASSFASGVGNTIYF. The chain has TRBV28 and TRBJ1-3; D may be TRBD1 (6 bases). V lost 3 bases and J 4 bases, leaving 13 bases between the germline ends. The CDR3 runs 15 residues. Germline lookup yields CDR1 MDHEN and CDR2 SYDVKM.

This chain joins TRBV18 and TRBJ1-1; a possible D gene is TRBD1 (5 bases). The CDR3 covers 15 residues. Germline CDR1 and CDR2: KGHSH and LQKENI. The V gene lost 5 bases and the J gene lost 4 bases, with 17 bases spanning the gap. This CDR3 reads CASSDGRRGGTEAFF. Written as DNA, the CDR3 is TGTGCCAGCTCAGACGGGAGGAGGGGTGGCACTGAAGCTTTCTTT. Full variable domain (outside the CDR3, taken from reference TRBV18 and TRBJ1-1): NAGVMQNPRHLVRRRGQEARLRCSPMKGHSHVYWYRQLPEEGLKFMVYLQKENIIDESGMPKERFSAEFPKEGPSILRIQQVVRGDSAAYFCASSDGRRGGTEAFFGQGTRLTVV.